This T cell receptor (beta chain) appears in the sequencing data of a study of shared clonotypes between healthy human individuals. As for the study in general: Donors, aged 18 to 49, were two women and three men.

General observations from the study: The study found lower generation probabilities in non-shared clonotypes than in those shared by all four donors.

This clone was recorded once. Its antigen remains unknown. Germline loops: CDR1 SGHTA, CDR2 FQGNSA. V dropped 3 bases and J dropped 6; count of bases not matched to a gene: 6. This CDR3 has 14 residues. Authors' methods: Junction-only sequences produced by ImmunoSEQ had no quality scores, so filtering differed. Here immunoSEQ multiplex PCR was the method, and the copy in TCRdb shows in-frame clones only, minus some. V and J calls and clone size follow that table, whereas D and trimming were derived from the DNA. The sample lists about 1.5 million clones, 95% to 97% seen once, with over 1% in the top ten.

The source is a young man in good health. Input material: naive CD4+ T cells sorted from blood. Subset specified: CD45RA+ positively selected. This chain connects TRBV7-2 to TRBJ2-7; 9 positions match TRBD1. CDR3 amino acids: CASSLWTGEFEQYF. CDR3 nucleotide sequence: TGTGCCAGCAGCTTGTGGACAGGGGAGTTCGAGCAGTACTTC.